What follows are 25 T cell receptor beta chains derived from one specimen sequenced in a study of read filtering for tumor transcriptome and immune sequencing. The library was built from 400 to 500 ng RNA with molecular barcoded adaptors for alpha/delta and beta/gamma chains. One entry per CDR3 protein results from TCRdb running MiXCR on the reads. The sample includes about 38,000 distinct CDR3 sequences, around 15% of them seen just once. The sequenced sample consisted of a population of CD138-negative cells sorted from bone marrow. These receptors all come from a donor aged 40 or over with multiple myeloma.

This clonotype has a count of ten or more. The rearrangement uses TRBV7-9 and TRBJ1-1, with a possible D match to TRBD1 (5 bases). From germline, CDR1 is SEHNR and CDR2 FQNEAQ (reference sequence). The V and J ends lost 6 bases and 2 bases respectively, with 10 bases between them. The CDR3 is made up of 13 amino acids. CDR3 in amino acids: CASSWDGNTEAFF. CDR3 nucleotides: TGTGCCAGCAGTTGGGACGGAAACACTGAAGCTTTCTTT.

This clonotype was seen ten or more times. The chain recombines TRBV29-1 with TRBJ2-3, with TRBD1 as a possible D gene (5 bases). Germline V gene sequence: CDR1 SQVTM, CDR2 ANQGSEA. The CDR3 length is 14 residues. V was clipped by 0 bases and J by 4 bases, with 11 bases between them. The CDR3 reads CSVEDLAGSDTQYF. DNA for the CDR3: TGCAGCGTTGAAGATCTGGCAGGGTCAGATACGCAGTATTTT.

This clonotype has a count of ten or more. The rearrangement joins TRBV4-2 to TRBJ2-5, with TRBD1 identical over 7 bases. The V segment lost 0 bases and the J segment 5 bases; nucleotides outside the gene matches: 3. The germline V gene has CDR1 LGHNA and CDR2 YNFKEQ. CDR3 length equals 14 residues. CDR3 loop: CASSQEYRGETQYF. For the CDR3, the DNA is TGTGCCAGCAGCCAAGAGTACAGGGGTGAGACCCAGTACTTC.

This clonotype is classed as medium-sized. The chain uses TRBV14 and TRBJ2-2; tentative D call: TRBD1 (6 bases). Trimming left V 6 bases short and J 5 bases short, with 10 bases between. The germline V gene encodes CDR1 SGHDN and CDR2 FVKESK. The CDR3 runs 13 residues. CDR3: CASRAGTTGELFF. The CDR3 bases are TGTGCCAGCAGGGCCGGGACAACCGGGGAGCTGTTTTTT.

Note on this clonotype: This may arise from a read error, as a much more abundant clone is one base away. V gene TRBV20-1 combines with J gene TRBJ2-5, with 12 bases aligning to TRBD2. CDR1 is DFQATT and CDR2 is SNEGSKA in the germline V gene (reference sequence). V shed 5 bases and J 4 bases; nucleotides not matched to a gene: 8. This CDR3 spans 15 amino acids. The CDR3 sequence is CSARTSGRLRETQYF. In DNA, the CDR3 is TGCAGTGCTCGAACTAGCGGGAGGCTCCGAGAGACCCAGTACTTC.

This clonotype occurred a few times. The chain couples TRBV28 to TRBJ2-3; D is undetermined. The V gene lost 6 bases and the J gene lost 5 bases, with 12 bases spanning the gap. Germline V gene data show CDR1 as MDHEN and CDR2 as SYDVKM. The CDR3 runs 13 residues. The CDR3 DNA reads TGTGCCAGCAGGCAGGCCTCGGGAGATACGCAGTATTTT. It yields the protein CASRQASGDTQYF.

This clonotype has ten or more counts. The chain combines TRBV5-1 with TRBJ2-5; possible D gene TRBD2, 5 bases. With 5 bases removed from V and 5 bases from J, the gap between germline ends came to 10 bases. Germline values: CDR1 SGHRS, CDR2 YFSETQ. The CDR3 runs 12 residues. The CDR3 spells CASSRGSETQYF. For the CDR3, the DNA is TGCGCCAGCAGTCGGGGTTCGGAGACCCAGTACTTC.

In this sample, this clonotype turned up many times. The chain is built from TRBV2 and TRBJ1-5; TRBD1 is a possible D gene (5 bases). This CDR3 has 13 amino acids. Germline loops: CDR1 SNHLY, CDR2 FYNNEI. Trimming removed 10 bases at V and 4 bases at J, with 14 bases between. Here the CDR3 DNA reads TGTGCCACCACCCCGACAGTTAATCAGCCCCAGCATTTT. It encodes CATTPTVNQPQHF.

In this sample, this clonotype turned up a few times. V is TRBV27 and J is TRBJ2-5; D may match TRBD1 or TRBD2 (6 bases each). V was trimmed by 2 bases and J by 5 bases, leaving 18 bases between them. The CDR3 contains 16 residues. CDR1 and CDR2 (germline): MNHEY, SMNVEV (reference sequence). CDR3 in DNA: TGTGCCAGCAGTTTACCCCAACCGGGGGCGCCTGAGACCCAGTACTTC. This gives the protein CASSLPQPGAPETQYF.

This clonotype showed up many times. This chain joins TRBV7-8 and TRBJ1-5, with a tentative D call TRBD1 (6 bases). The CDR3 is 17 residues long. CDR1 and CDR2 (germline): SGHVS, FQNEAQ. V was shortened by 0 bases and J by 11 bases, with 23 bases between the two germline ends. The CDR3 reads CASSLAGAGSLTPAQHF. Written as DNA, the CDR3 is TGTGCCAGCAGCTTAGCGGGGGCCGGGTCCCTCACCCCAGCCCAGCATTTT.

This clonotype was seen at least ten times. The CDR3 nucleotides are TGTGCCAGCAGTTCCCCCGGGACTACCGACAATGAGCAGTTCTTC. Its translation: CASSSPGTTDNEQFF. V usage is TRBV28 and J usage is TRBJ2-1, with 7 positions matching TRBD2. The CDR3 is made up of 15 amino acids. V trimming: 4 bases; J trimming: 5 bases; junction bases outside the gene matches: 8. Germline loops: CDR1 MDHEN, CDR2 SYDVKM. The variable domain in full, with the rest retrieved from reference TRBV28 and TRBJ2-1, is DVKVTQSSRYLVKRTGEKVFLECVQDMDHENMFWYRQDPGLGLRLIYFSYDVKMKEKGDIPEGYSVSREKKERFSLILESASTNQTSMYLCASSSPGTTDNEQFFGPGTRLTVL.

Many counts were recorded for this clonotype. CDR3 sequence reads: CASSPIVNEQFF. CDR3 coding DNA: TGTGCCAGCAGTCCGATCGTCAATGAGCAGTTCTTC. This sequence joins TRBV28 and TRBJ2-1; D is uncertain. V was shortened by 5 bases and J by 6 bases, with 8 bases between the two germline ends. The CDR3 runs 12 residues. Germline V gene sequence: CDR1 MDHEN, CDR2 SYDVKM.

This clonotype was observed at least ten times. The genes are TRBV19 and TRBJ2-7; 7 bases line up with TRBD1. CDR1 and CDR2 from the germline V gene are LNHDA and SQIVND (reference sequence). This CDR3 spans 13 amino acids. With V trimmed by 6 bases and J by 1 base, 3 bases remained unmatched. CDR3 in amino acids: CASRSTGSYEQYF. The CDR3 nucleotides are TGTGCCAGTAGATCGACAGGGTCCTACGAGCAGTACTTC.

A remark on this clonotype: A much larger clone differs by one base, so this may be a read error. The V and J genes are TRBV4-1 and TRBJ1-6; D is undetermined. The CDR3 runs 15 residues. The germline V gene encodes CDR1 MGHRA and CDR2 YSYEKL. The CDR3 loop reads CASSKWPGSDSLLHF. The DNA of the CDR3 is TGCGCCAGCAGCAAATGGCCTGGTTCCGATTCACTCCTCCACTTT.

As regards this clonotype: A read error is likely, as this CDR3 ends without the conserved phenylalanine or tryptophan. The DNA is omitted, as the CDR3 cannot be located on it reliably, and the CDR3 follows TCRdb's listing. This rearrangement joins TRBV30 to TRBJ2-1; the table assigns TRBD2, which was not confirmed against the DNA. Germline-derived CDR1 and CDR2 are GTSNPN and SVGIG (reference sequence). Both ends counted, the CDR3 spans 11 residues. The CDR3: CAWSPSHEQIY.

This clonotype came up many times. The chain combines TRBV28 with TRBJ1-5; D is undetermined. Looked up from germline, CDR1 is MDHEN and CDR2 is SYDVKM. Trimming removed 2 bases from V and 0 bases from J, with 5 bases in between. This CDR3 region has 14 residues. The CDR3 is CASSLPVSNQPQHF. CDR3 in DNA: TGTGCCAGCAGTTTACCCGTTAGCAATCAGCCCCAGCATTTT.

This clonotype has a count of ten or more. The V and J genes are TRBV6-1 and TRBJ1-4; D remains unclear. The DNA end favors TRBJ2-3, so the J call may be wrong. Germline-derived CDR1 and CDR2 are MNHNS and SASEGT. There are 14 residues in the CDR3. The CDR3 bases are TGTGCCAGCAGTGAAGCTTCGTGGGATACGGCGCAGTATTTT. Its protein product is CASSEASWDTAQYF.

This clonotype was found many times. V gene TRBV20-1 combines with J gene TRBJ2-7; TRBD2 is a possible D gene (6 bases). Germline lookup yields CDR1 DFQATT and CDR2 SNEGSKA (reference sequence). The CDR3 spans 12 residues. The germline V and J ends were trimmed by 5 bases and 0 bases, with 8 bases remaining between them. This chain's CDR3 is CSAETSSYEQYF. The CDR3 region has the DNA TGCAGTGCTGAGACTAGCTCCTACGAGCAGTACTTC.

This clonotype was recorded many times. The chain links TRBV2 to TRBJ1-5, with TRBD1 identical over 9 bases. V was clipped by 4 bases and J by 3 bases; unmatched bases: 4. This CDR3 is built from 15 residues. CDR1 is SNHLY, CDR2 FYNNEI, per germline. The CDR3 is CASSAGTGSNQPQHF. The CDR3 bases are TGTGCCAGCAGTGCGGGGACAGGGTCCAATCAGCCCCAGCATTTT. The complete variable domain, with remaining parts taken from reference TRBV2 and TRBJ1-5, reads EPEVTQTPSHQVTQMGQEVILRCVPISNHLYFYWYRQILGQKVEFLVSFYNNEISEKSEIFDDQFSVERPDGSNFTLKIRSTKLEDSAMYFCASSAGTGSNQPQHFGDGTRLSIL.

About this clonotype itself: With a much larger clone just one base away, this may be a read error. The chain employs TRBV4-1 and TRBJ1-5; no definite D call. Germline CDR1 is MGHRA and CDR2 is YSYEKL. The CDR3 has 16 residues. Trimming removed 0 bases from V and 2 bases from J, with 11 bases in between. In DNA, the CDR3 is TGCGCCAGCAGCCAAGATGAAGCTTATGGCAATCAGCCCCAGCATTTT. This codes for CASSQDEAYGNQPQHF.

This clonotype was observed at least ten times. A much bigger clone sits one base away, suggesting this may be a read error. The genes are TRBV27 and TRBJ2-1, with 11 nucleotides matching TRBD1. In germline, CDR1 is MNHEY, CDR2 SMNVEV (reference sequence). The CDR3 is made up of 16 amino acids. The chain's CDR3 is CASGLQGQGDYNEQFF. In DNA form, the CDR3 reads TGTGCCAGCGGTTTACAGGGACAGGGGGACTACAATGAGCAGTTCTTC.

The J gene is TRBJ2-5, the V gene TRBV7-2; a possible D gene is TRBD1 (6 bases). V was clipped by 4 bases and J by 2 bases, with 11 bases between them. The CDR3 contains 14 residues. Germline CDR1 SGHTA, CDR2 FQGNSA. CDR3 DNA: TGTGCCAGCAGCTCCCGGGACAAACAAGAGACCCAGTACTTC. Amino acid sequence: CASSSRDKQETQYF.

This clonotype was counted ten times or more. This chain links TRBV5-1 with TRBJ2-3; 7 bases are shared with TRBD1. The CDR3 is 14 residues long. Germline V gene sequence: CDR1 SGHRS, CDR2 YFSETQ. V lost 7 bases to trimming and J lost 1 base; unmatched junction nucleotides: 6. As DNA, the CDR3 is TGCGCCAGCCACAGGGGTGGTGGCACAGATACGCAGTATTTT. It codes for CASHRGGGTDTQYF.

This clonotype has at least ten counts. The chain carries TRBV20-1 and TRBJ1-6; D perhaps matches TRBD1 (6 bases). The length of the CDR3 is 14 residues. Trimming shortened V by 2 bases and J by 7 bases, and 12 bases separated the two germline ends. The V gene's germline CDR1 is DFQATT and CDR2 SNEGSKA (reference sequence). The CDR3 DNA reads as TGCAGTGCTAGACGGGGGGCAGGGAATTCACCCCTCCACTTT. It translates to CSARRGAGNSPLHF.

This clonotype has a count of ten or more. This chain uses TRBV7-9 with TRBJ2-1; 7 bases are a match to TRBD2. This CDR3 has 14 amino acids. Germline V gives CDR1 SEHNR, CDR2 FQNEAQ (reference sequence). After removal of 3 bases from V and 7 bases from J, the junction contained 6 bases not matched to a gene. This CDR3 is CASSFASGPNEQFF. DNA for the CDR3: TGTGCCAGCAGCTTCGCTAGCGGCCCAAATGAGCAGTTCTTC.